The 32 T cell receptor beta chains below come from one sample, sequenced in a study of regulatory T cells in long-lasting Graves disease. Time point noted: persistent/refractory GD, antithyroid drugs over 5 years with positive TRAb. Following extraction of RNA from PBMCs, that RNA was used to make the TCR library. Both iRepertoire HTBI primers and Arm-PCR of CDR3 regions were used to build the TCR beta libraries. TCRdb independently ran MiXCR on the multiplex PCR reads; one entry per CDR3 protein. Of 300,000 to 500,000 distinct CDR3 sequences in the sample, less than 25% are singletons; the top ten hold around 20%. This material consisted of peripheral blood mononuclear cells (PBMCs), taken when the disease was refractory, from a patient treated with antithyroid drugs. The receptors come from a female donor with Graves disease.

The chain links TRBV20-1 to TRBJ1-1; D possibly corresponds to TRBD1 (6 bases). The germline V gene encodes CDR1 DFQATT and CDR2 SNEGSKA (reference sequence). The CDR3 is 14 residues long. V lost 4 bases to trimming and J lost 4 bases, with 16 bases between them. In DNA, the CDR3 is TGCAGTGCTACAAATTTACAGGGTGGCACTGAAGCTTTCTTT. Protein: CSATNLQGGTEAFF.

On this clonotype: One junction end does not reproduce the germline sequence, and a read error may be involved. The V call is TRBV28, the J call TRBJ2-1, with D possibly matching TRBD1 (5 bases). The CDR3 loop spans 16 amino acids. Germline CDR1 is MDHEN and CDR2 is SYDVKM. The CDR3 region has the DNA TGTGCCGGCAGTTCACACACAGGATTCTCCTACAATGAGCAGTTCTTC. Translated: CAGSSHTGFSYNEQFF. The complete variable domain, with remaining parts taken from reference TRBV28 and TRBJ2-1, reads DVKVTQSSRYLVKRTGEKVFLECVQDMDHENMFWYRQDPGLGLRLIYFSYDVKMKEKGDIPEGYSVSREKKERFSLILESASTNQTSMYLCAGSSHTGFSYNEQFFGPGTRLTVL.

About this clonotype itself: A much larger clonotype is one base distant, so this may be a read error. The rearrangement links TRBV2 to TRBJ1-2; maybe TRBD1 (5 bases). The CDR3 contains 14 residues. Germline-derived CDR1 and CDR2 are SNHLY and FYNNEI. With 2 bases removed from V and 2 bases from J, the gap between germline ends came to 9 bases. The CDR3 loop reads CASSENPGNYGYTF. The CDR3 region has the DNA TGTGCCAGCAGTGAAAATCCAGGGAACTATGGCTACACCTTC. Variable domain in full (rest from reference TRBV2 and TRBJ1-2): EPEVTQTPSHQVTQMGQEVILRCVPISNHLYFYWYRQILGQKVEFLVSFYNNEISEKSEIFDDQFSVERPDGSNFTLKIRSTKLEDSAMYFCASSENPGNYGYTFGSGTRLTVV.

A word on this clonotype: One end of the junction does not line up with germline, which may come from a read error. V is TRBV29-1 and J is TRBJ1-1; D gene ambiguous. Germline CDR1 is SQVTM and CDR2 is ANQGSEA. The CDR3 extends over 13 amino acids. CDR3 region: CSVEDLPNTEASF. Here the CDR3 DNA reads TGCAGCGTTGAAGACCTTCCTAACACTGAAGCTTCCTTT.

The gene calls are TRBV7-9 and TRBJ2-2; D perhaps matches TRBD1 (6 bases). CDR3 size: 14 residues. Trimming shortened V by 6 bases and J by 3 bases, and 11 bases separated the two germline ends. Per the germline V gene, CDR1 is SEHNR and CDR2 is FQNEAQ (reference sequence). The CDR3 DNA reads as TGTGCCAGCAGACTACAGGGTTACACCGGGGAGCTGTTTTTT. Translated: CASRLQGYTGELFF.

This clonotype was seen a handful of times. CDR3 amino acids: CSAIQGNLVNTEAFF. CDR3 bases: TGCAGTGCTATACAGGGGAACCTCGTGAACACTGAAGCTTTCTTT. V is TRBV20-1 and J is TRBJ1-1, with 7 bases identical to TRBD1. The CDR3 covers 15 residues. CDR1 is DFQATT and CDR2 is SNEGSKA in the germline V gene (reference sequence). V shed 4 bases and J 0 bases; nucleotides not matched to a gene: 8.

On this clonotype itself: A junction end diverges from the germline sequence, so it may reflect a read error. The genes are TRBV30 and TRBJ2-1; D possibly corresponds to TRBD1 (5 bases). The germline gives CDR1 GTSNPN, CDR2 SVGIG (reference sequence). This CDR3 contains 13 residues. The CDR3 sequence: CAWGVGLYNEQFF. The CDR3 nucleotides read TGTGCCTGGGGTGTGGGGCTGTACAATGAGCAGTTCTTC.

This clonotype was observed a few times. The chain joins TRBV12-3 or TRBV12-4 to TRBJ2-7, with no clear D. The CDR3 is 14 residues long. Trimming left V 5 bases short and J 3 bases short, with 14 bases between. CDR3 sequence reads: CASSEVGISYEQYF. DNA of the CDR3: TGTGCCAGCAGTGAGGTGGGGATTAGCTACGAGCAGTACTTC.

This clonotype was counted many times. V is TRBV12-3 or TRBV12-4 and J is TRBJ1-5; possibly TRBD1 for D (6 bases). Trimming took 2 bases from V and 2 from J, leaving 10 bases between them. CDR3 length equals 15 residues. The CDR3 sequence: CASSLRGKGNQPQHF. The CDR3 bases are TGTGCCAGCAGTTTAAGGGGGAAAGGCAATCAGCCCCAGCATTTT.

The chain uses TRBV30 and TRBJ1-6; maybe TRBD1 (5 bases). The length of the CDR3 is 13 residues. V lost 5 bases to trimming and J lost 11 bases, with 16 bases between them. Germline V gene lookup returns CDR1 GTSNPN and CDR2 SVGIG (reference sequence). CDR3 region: CAWRGPQGAPLHF. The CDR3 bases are TGTGCCTGGCGTGGGCCCCAGGGTGCACCCCTCCACTTT.

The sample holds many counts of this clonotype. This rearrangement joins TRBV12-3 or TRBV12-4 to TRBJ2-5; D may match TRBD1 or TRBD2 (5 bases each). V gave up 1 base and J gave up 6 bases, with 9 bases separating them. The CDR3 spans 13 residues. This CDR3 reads CASSLGGVQTQYF. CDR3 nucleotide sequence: TGTGCCAGCAGTTTAGGAGGGGTGCAGACCCAGTACTTC.

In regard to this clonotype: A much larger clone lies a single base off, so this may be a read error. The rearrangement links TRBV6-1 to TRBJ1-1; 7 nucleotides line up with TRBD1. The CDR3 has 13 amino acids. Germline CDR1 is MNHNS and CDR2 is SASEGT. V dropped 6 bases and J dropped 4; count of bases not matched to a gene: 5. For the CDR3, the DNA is TGTGCCAGCAGCAACTCAGGGGGCACTGAAGCTTTCTTT. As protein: CASSNSGGTEAFF.

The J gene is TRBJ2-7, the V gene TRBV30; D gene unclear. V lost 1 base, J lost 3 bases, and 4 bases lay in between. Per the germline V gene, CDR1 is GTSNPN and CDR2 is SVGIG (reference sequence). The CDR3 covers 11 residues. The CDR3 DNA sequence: TGTGCCTGGAGTGGCTACTACGAGCAGTACTTC. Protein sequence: CAWSGYYEQYF.

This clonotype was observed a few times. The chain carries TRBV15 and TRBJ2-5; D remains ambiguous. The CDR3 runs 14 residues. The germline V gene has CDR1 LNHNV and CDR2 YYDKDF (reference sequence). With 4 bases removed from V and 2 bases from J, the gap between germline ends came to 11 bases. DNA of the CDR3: TGTGCCACCAGCACACGGGCAGTACAAGAGACCCAGTACTTC. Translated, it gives CATSTRAVQETQYF. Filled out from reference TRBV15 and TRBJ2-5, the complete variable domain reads DAMVIQNPRYQVTQFGKPVTLSCSQTLNHNVMYWYQQKSSQAPKLLFHYYDKDFNNEADTPDNFQSRRPNTSFCFLDIRSPGLGDTAMYLCATSTRAVQETQYFGPGTRLLVL.

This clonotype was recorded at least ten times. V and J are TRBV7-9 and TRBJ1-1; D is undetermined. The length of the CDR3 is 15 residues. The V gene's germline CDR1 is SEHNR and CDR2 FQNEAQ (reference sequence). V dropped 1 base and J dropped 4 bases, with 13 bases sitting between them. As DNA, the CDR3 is TGTGCCAGCAGCTTAGGTAATCGCTGGGCCACTGAAGCTTTCTTT. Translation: CASSLGNRWATEAFF. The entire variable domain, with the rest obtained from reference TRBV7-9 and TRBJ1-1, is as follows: DTGVSQNPRHKITKRGQNVTFRCDPISEHNRLYWYRQTLGQGPEFLTYFQNEAQLEKSRLLSDRFSAERPKGSFSTLEIQRTEQGDSAMYLCASSLGNRWATEAFFGQGTRLTVV.

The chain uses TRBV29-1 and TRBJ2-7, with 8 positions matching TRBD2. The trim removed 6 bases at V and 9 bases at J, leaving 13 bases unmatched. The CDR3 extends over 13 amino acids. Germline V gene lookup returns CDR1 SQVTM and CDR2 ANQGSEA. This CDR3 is CSVAPGLEVAQYF. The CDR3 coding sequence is TGCAGCGTCGCACCGGGACTAGAAGTTGCGCAGTACTTC.

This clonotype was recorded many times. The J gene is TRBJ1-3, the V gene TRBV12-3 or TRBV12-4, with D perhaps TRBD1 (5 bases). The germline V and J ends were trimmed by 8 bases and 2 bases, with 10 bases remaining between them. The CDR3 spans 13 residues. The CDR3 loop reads CASLTEAGNTIYF. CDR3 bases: TGTGCCAGCTTGACAGAGGCTGGAAACACCATATATTTT.

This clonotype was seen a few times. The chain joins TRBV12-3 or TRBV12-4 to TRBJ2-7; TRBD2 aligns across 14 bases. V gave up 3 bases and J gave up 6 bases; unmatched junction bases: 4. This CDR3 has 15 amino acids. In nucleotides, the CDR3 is TGTGCCAGCAGTTTGACTAGCGGGAGGGTTAGCGAGCAGTACTTC. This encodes CASSLTSGRVSEQYF.

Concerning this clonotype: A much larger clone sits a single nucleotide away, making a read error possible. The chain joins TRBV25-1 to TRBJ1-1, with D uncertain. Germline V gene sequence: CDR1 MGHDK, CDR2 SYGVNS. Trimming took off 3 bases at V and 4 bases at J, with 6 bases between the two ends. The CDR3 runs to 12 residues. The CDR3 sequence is CASSDWGTEAFF. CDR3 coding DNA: TGTGCCAGCAGTGATTGGGGCACTGAAGCTTTCTTT.

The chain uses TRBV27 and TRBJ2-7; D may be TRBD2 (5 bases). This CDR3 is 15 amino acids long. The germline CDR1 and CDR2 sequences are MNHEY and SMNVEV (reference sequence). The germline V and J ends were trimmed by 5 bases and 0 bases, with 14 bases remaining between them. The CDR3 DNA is TGTGCCAGCAGTCCAAAAGGACTGTCCTCCTACGAGCAGTACTTC. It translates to CASSPKGLSSYEQYF.

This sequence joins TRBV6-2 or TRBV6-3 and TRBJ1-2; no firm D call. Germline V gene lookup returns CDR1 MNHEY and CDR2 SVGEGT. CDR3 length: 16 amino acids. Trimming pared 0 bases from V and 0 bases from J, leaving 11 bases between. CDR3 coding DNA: TGTGCCAGCAGTTACTCCGGCAGGCCTGCTAACTATGGCTACACCTTC. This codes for CASSYSGRPANYGYTF.

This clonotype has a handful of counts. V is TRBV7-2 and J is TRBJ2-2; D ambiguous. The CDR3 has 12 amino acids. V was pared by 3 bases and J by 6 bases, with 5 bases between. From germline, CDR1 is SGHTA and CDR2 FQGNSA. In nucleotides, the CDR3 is TGTGCCAGCAGCTTCAATGCCGGGGAGCTGTTTTTT. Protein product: CASSFNAGELFF.

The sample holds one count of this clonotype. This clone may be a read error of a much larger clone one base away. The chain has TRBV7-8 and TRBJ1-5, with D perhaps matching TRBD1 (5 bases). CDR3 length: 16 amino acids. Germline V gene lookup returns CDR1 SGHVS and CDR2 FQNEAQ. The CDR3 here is CASSLAGLGVNQPRHF. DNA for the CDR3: TGTGCCAGCAGCTTAGCGGGTTTGGGGGTCAATCAGCCCCGGCATTTT.

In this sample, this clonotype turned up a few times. The CDR3 bases are TGTGCCACCAGCAGAGATCAGGGACAGGGGTTTGACGAGCAGTACTTC. This codes for CATSRDQGQGFDEQYF. This rearrangement joins TRBV15 to TRBJ2-7; 10 nucleotides line up with TRBD1. CDR3 length: 16 residues. The V segment lost 0 bases and the J segment 5 bases; nucleotides outside the gene matches: 7. Germline V gene data show CDR1 as LNHNV and CDR2 as YYDKDF (reference sequence).

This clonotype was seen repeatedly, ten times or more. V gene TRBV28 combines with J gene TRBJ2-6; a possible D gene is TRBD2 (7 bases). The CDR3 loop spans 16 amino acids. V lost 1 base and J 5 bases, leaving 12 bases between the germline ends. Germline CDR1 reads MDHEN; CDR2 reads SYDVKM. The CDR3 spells CASSLSGGHRANVLTF. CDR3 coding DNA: TGTGCCAGCAGTTTATCCGGGGGGCACAGGGCCAACGTCCTGACTTTC.

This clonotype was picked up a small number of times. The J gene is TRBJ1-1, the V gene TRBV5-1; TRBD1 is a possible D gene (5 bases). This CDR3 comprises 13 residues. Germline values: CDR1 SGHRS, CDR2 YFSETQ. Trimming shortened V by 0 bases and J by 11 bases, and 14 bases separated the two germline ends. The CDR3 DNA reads TGCGCCAGCAGCTTGGTCCAGGGCAGCCTGGCTTTCTTT. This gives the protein CASSLVQGSLAFF.

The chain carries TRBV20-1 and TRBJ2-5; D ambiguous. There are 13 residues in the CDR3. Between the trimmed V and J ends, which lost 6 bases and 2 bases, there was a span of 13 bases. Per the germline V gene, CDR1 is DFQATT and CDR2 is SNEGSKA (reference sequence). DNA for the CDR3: TGCAGTGCCAGATATAAGTCTCAAGAGACCCAGTACTTC. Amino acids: CSARYKSQETQYF.

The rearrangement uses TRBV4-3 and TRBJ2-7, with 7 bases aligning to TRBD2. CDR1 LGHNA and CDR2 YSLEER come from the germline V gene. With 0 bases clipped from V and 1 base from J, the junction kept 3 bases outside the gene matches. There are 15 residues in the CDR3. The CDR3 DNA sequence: TGCGCCAGCAGCCAAGATGGGAGGGGATCCTACGAGCAGTACTTC. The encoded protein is CASSQDGRGSYEQYF.

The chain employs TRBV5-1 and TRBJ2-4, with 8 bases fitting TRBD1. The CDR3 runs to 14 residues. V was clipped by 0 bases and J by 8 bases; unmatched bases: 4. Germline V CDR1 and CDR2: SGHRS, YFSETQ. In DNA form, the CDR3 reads TGCGCCAGCAGCTTGGGACAGGGGATGGACATTCAGTACTTC. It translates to CASSLGQGMDIQYF.

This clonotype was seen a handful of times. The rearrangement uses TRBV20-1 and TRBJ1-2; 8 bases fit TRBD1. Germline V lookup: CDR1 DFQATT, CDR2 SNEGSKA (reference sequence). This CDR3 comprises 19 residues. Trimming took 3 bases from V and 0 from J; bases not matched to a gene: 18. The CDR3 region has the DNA TGCAGTGCTAGCCTGGACAGGGTGGAAGTCGGAGTCCCTAACTATGGCTACACCTTC. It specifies CSASLDRVEVGVPNYGYTF.

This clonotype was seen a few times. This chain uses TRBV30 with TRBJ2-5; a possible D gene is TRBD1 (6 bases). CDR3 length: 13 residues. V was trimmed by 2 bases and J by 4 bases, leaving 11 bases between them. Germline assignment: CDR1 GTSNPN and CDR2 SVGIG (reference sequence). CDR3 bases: TGTGCCTGGAGTACAGGGTCACTAGAGACCCAGTACTTC. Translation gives CAWSTGSLETQYF. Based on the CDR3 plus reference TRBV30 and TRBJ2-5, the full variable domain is SQTIHQWPATLVQPVGSPLSLECTVEGTSNPNLYWYRQAAGRGLQLLFYSVGIGQISSEVPQNLSASRPQDRQFILSSKKLLLSDSGFYLCAWSTGSLETQYFGPGTRLLVL.

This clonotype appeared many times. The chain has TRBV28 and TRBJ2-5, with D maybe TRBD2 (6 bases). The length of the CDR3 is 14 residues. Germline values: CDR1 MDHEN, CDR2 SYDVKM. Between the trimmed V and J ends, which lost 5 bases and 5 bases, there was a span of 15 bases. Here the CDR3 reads CASSLTGGTETQYF. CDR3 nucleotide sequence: TGTGCCAGCAGTCTTACAGGAGGGACGGAGACCCAGTACTTC.